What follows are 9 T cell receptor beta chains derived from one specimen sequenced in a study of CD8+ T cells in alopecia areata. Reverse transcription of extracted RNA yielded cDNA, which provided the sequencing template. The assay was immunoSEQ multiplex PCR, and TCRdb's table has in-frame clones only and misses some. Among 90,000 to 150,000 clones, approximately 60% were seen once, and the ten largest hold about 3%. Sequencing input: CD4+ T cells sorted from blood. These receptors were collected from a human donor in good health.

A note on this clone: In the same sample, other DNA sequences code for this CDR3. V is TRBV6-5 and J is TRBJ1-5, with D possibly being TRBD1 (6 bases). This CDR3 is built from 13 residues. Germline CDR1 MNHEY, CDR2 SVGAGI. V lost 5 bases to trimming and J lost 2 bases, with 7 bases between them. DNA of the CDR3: TGTGCCAGCAGTCGACAGGGCAATCAGCCCCAGCATTTT. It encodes CASSRQGNQPQHF.

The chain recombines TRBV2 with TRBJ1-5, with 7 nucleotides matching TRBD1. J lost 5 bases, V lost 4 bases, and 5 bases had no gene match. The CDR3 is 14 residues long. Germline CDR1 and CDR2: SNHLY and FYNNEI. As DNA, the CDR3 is TGTGCCAGCAGTGGACAGGGAATGGATCAGCCCCAGCATTTT. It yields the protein CASSGQGMDQPQHF.

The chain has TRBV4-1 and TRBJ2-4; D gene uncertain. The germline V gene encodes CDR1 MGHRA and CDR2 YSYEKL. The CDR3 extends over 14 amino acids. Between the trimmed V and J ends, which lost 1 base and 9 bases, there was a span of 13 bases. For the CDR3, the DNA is TGCGCCAGCAGCCAAGGACCGCCGGTAGGCATTCAGTACTTC. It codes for CASSQGPPVGIQYF.

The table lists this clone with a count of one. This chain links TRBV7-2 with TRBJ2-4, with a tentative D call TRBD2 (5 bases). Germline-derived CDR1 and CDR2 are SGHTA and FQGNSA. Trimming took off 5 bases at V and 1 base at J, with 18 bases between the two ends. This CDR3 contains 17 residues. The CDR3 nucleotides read TGTGCCAGCAGCCCCTCCTGGACTTACTCGGCCAAAAACATTCAGTACTTC. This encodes CASSPSWTYSAKNIQYF.

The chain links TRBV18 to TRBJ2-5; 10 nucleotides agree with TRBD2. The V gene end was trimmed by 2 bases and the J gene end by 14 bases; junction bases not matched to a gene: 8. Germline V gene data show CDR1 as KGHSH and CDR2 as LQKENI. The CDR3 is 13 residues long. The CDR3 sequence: CASSPTLAGESYF. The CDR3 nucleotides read TGTGCCAGCTCACCAACGCTAGCGGGGGAATCCTACTTC.

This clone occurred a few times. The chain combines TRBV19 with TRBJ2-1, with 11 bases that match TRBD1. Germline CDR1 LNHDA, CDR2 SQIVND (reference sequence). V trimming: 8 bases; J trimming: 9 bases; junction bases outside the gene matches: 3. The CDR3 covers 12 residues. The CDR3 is CASGQGAGEQFF. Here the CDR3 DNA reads TGTGCCAGTGGACAGGGGGCCGGTGAGCAGTTCTTC.

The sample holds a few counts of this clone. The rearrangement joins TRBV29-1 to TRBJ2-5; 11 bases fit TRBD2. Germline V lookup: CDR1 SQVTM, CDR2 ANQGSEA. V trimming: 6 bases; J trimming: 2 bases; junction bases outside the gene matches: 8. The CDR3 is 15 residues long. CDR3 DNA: TGCAGCGTCTCCTGGGGACTAGCGGTTCAAGAGACCCAGTACTTC. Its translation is CSVSWGLAVQETQYF.

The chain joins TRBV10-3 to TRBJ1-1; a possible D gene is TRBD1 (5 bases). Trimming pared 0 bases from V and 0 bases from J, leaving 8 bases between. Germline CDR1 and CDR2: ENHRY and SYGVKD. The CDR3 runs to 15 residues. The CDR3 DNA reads TGTGCCATCAGTGAGTCGGGGGGGTTGAACACTGAAGCTTTCTTT. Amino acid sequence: CAISESGGLNTEAFF.

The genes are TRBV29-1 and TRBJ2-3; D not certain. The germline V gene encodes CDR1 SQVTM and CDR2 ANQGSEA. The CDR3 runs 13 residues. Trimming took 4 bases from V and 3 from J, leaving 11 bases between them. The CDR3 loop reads CSVVGRVTDTQYF. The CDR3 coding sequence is TGCAGCGTTGTTGGCCGGGTGACAGATACGCAGTATTTT.